This T cell receptor beta chain was profiled in a study of blood T cell repertoires in COVID-19 (dated by TCRdb to the early 2020s). For context, the study as a whole: Samples covering the acute and convalescent phases of COVID-19 were provided by collaborators in the United States, Italy and Spain. The sample metadata nearly always contained a de-identified subject ID, COVID-19 status, age in years and sex. The material from the prospective study consisted of cDNA or gDNA derived from T cells, B-cell-depleted T cells, or PBMCs. A freely available public database, intended as a resource for researchers studying the immune response to SARS-CoV-2, is where the repertoires were released. HLA class I and class II types, where available, came from metadata supplied by the sample provider rather than from assay-based typing. The samples were drawn from two sources: the first 160 participants of the ongoing ImmuneRACE study, and 1,000 to 1,500 subjects contributed by 6 global collaborators. Deeply sampled blood TCRbeta repertoires from subjects exposed to, actively infected with, or recovered from COVID-19 were included in the dataset.

TCRbeta CDR3 regions were amplified from genomic DNA by means of the immunoSEQ Assay, a bias-controlled multiplex PCR. Concerning the study's data processing: Nucleated cell counts per sample were estimated from amplification of reference gene primers within the assay. To quantify the absolute abundance of each unique TCRbeta CDR3 rearrangement, sequence reads were collapsed and filtered. For each sample, productive Simpson clonality was calculated as the square root of Simpson's diversity index over productive rearrangements. TCRdb stores this immuneACCESS table with in-frame sequences only. Part of the clones is absent; in the studies checked, under half of the shortfall reflects unresolved V genes, and no reason is known for the rest. Clone size and the V and J calls come from that table; the DNA yielded D and trimming. In this sample the table shows around 260,000 clones, roughly 85% of which occur a single time. The ten largest clonotypes hold about 3% of the sample.

Overall results and qualifications from the work: The amount of clinical and demographic metadata varied by source and participant and was provided uncurated.

Collaborating institutions collected whole blood in K2EDTA tubes following their own protocols. For TCRbeta analysis, collaborators shipped samples as frozen whole blood, isolated PBMCs, or DNA extracted from either of those sample types. CDR1 MNHEY and CDR2 SVGAGI are derived from the germline V gene. CDR3 length: 13 amino acids, cysteine to phenylalanine. CDR3 DNA only is kept here, 39 bases in frame from base 1. V sheds 7 bases and J sheds 4 bases, leaving 13 bases between their ends. Comments on this clone: Its antigen remains unidentified. Base qualities are missing; no much larger clone stands one base away.

The chain was built from TRBV6-5 and TRBJ1-2; the D segment cannot be called with confidence. Sequenced input: peripheral blood. This clonotype was obtained from a woman aged 30 to 39 with active or convalescent COVID-19. The CDR3 is CASNLEGGYGYTF. The DNA sequence is as follows: TGTGCCAGCAACCTCGAGGGAGGCTATGGCTACACCTTC.